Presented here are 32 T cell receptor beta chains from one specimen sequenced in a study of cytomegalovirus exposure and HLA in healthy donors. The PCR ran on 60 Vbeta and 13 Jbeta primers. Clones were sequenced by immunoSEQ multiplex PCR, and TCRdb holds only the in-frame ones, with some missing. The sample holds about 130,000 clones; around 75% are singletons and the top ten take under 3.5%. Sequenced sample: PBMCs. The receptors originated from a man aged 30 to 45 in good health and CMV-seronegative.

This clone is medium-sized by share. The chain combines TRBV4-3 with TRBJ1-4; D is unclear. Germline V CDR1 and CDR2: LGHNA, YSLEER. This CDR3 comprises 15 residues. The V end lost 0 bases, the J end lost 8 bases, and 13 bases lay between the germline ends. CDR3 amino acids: CASSQEGGKPEKLFF. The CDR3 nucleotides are TGCGCCAGCAGCCAAGAAGGCGGTAAGCCAGAAAAACTGTTTTTT.

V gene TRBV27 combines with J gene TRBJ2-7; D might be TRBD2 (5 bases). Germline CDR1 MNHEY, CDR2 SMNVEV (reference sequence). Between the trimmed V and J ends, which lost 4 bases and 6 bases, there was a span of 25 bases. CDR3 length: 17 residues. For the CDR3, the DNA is TGTGCCAGCAGTTCCTTTCCCCAGAGGGCAGGAATGATCGAGCAGTACTTC. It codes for CASSSFPQRAGMIEQYF.

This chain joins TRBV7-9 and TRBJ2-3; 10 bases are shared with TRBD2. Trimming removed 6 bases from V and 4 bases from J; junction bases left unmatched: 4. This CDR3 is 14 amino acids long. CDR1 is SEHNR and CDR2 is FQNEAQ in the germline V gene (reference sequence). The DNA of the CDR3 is TGTGCCAGCAGACTCCTAGCGGGAGCAGATACGCAGTATTTT. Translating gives CASRLLAGADTQYF.

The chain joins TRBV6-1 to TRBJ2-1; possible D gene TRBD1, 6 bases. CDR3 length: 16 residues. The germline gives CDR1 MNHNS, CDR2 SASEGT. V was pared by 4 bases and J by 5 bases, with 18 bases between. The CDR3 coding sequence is TGTGCCAGCAGTGGGTCAACAGGGCAAGGAGACAATGAGCAGTTCTTC. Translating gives CASSGSTGQGDNEQFF.

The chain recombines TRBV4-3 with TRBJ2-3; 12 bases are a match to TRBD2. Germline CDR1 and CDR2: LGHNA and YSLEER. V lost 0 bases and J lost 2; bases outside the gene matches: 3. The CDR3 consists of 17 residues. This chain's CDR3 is CASSQERTSGITDTQYF. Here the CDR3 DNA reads TGCGCCAGCAGCCAAGAAAGGACTAGCGGGATCACAGATACGCAGTATTTT.

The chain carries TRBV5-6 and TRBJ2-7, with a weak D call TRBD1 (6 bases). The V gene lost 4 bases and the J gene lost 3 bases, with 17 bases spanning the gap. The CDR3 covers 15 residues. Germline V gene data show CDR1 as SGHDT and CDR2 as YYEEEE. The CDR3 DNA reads TGTGCCAGCAGCCGGAGGACAGCCCTCTACTACGAGCAGTACTTC. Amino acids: CASSRRTALYYEQYF.

The CDR3 sequence: CASSTTGESPLHF. The CDR3 DNA reads TGTGCCAGCAGCACAACAGGGGAATCACCCCTCCACTTT. The chain recombines TRBV7-3 with TRBJ1-6; TRBD1 matches 7 bases. CDR1 is SGHTA, CDR2 FQGTGA, per germline. This CDR3 has 13 residues. Trimming at V came to 5 bases and at J to 10 bases, leaving 5 bases not matched to a gene. The full variable domain, completed using reference TRBV7-3 and TRBJ1-6, is GAGVSQTPSNKVTEKGKYVELRCDPISGHTALYWYRQSLGQGPEFLIYFQGTGAADDSGLPNDRFFAVRPEGSVSTLKIQRTERGDSAVYLCASSTTGESPLHFGNGTRLTVT.

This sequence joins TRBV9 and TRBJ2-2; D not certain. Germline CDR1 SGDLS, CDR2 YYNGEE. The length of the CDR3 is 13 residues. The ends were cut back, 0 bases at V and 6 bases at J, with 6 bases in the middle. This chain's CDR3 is CASSVVVSGELFF. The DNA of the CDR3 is TGTGCCAGCAGCGTAGTAGTTTCCGGGGAGCTGTTTTTT. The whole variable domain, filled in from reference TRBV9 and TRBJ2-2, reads DSGVTQTPKHLITATGQRVTLRCSPRSGDLSVYWYQQSLDQGLQFLIQYYNGEERAKGNILERFSAQQFPDLHSELNLSSLELGDSALYFCASSVVVSGELFFGEGSRLTVL.

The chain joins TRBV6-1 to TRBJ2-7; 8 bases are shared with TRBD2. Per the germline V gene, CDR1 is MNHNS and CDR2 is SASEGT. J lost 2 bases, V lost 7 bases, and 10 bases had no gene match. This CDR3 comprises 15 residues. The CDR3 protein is CASTETSALPYEQYF. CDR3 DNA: TGTGCCAGCACCGAGACTAGCGCGCTCCCCTACGAGCAGTACTTC.

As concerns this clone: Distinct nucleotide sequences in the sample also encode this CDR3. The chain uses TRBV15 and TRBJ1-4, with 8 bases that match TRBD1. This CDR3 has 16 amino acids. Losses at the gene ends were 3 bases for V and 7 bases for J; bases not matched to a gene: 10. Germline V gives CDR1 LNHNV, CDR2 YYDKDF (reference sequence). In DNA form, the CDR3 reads TGTGCCACCAGCAGTACTCGACAGGGGCAAGGTGAAAAACTGTTTTTT. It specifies CATSSTRQGQGEKLFF.

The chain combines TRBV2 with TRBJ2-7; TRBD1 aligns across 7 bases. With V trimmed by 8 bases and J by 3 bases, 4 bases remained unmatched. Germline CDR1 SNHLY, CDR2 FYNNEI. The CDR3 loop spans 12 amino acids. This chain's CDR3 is CASGGQVYEQYF. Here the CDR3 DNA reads TGTGCCAGCGGAGGACAGGTCTACGAGCAGTACTTC.

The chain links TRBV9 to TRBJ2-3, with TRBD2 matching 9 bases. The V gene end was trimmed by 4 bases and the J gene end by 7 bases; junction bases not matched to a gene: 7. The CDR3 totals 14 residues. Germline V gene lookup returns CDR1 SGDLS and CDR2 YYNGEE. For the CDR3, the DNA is TGTGCCAGCAGCATGAGCGGGGGGACGTATACGCAGTATTTT. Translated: CASSMSGGTYTQYF.

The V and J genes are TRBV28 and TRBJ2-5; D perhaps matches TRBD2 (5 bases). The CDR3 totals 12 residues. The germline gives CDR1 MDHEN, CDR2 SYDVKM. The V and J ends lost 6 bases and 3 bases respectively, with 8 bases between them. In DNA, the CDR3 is TGTGCCAGCAGGACGGGAAAAGAGACCCAGTACTTC. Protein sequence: CASRTGKETQYF.

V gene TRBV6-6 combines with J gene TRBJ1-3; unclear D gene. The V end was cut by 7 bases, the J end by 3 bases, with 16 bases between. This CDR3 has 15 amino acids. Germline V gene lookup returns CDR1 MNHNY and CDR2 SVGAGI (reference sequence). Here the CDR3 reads CASKQQRTHGNTIYF. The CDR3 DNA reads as TGTGCCAGCAAACAACAGAGAACCCATGGAAACACCATATATTTT.

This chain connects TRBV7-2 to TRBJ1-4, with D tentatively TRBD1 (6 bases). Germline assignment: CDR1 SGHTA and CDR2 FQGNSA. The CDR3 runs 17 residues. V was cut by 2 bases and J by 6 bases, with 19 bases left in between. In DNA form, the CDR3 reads TGTGCCAGCAGCTTACAGTCAGGGAGTTGGACAGATGAAAAACTGTTTTTT. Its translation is CASSLQSGSWTDEKLFF.

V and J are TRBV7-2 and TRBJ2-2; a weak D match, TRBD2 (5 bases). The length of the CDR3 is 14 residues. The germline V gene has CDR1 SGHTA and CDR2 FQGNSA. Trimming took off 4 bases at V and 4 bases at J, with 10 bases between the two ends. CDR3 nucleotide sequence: TGTGCCAGCAGCTCCGGACTGATCACCGGGGAGCTGTTTTTT. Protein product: CASSSGLITGELFF.

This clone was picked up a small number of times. CDR3 DNA sequence: TGTGCCAGCAGCTTCCAGCGCGGTTACGAGCAGTACTTC. Translating it yields CASSFQRGYEQYF. The rearrangement links TRBV7-2 to TRBJ2-7; D is unresolved. Looked up from germline, CDR1 is SGHTA and CDR2 is FQGNSA. Trimming stripped 3 bases from V and 4 bases from J, with 10 bases between. CDR3 length: 13 residues.

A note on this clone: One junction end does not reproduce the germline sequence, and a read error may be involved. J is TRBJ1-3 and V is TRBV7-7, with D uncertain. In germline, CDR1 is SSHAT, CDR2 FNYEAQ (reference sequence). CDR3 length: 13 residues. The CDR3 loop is CASSLGLGNTIYF. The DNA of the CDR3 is TGTGCTAGCAGCTTAGGACTGGGAAACACCATATATTTT.

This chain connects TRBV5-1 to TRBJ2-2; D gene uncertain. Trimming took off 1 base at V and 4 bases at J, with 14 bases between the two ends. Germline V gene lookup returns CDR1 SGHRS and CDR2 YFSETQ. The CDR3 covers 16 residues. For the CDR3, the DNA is TGCGCCAGCAGCTTGCTCACTGGGCAAGGCACCGGGGAGCTGTTTTTT. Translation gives CASSLLTGQGTGELFF.

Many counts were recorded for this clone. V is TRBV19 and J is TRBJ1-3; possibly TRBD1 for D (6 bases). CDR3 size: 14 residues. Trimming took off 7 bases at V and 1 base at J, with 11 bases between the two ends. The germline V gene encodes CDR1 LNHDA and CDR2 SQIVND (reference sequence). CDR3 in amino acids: CASKQQGSGNTIYF. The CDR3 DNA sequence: TGTGCCAGTAAACAACAGGGATCTGGAAACACCATATATTTT.

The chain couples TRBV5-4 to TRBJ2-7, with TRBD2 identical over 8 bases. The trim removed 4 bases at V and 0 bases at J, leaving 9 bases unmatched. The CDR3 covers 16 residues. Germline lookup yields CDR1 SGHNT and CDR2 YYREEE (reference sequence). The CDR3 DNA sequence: TGTGCCAGCAGCCCTCGGGGGGGGGTGAGCTCCTACGAGCAGTACTTC. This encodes CASSPRGGVSSYEQYF. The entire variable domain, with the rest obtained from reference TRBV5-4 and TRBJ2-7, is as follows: ETGVTQSPTHLIKTRGQQVTLRCSSQSGHNTVSWYQQALGQGPQFIFQYYREEENGRGNFPPRFSGLQFPNYSSELNVNALELDDSALYLCASSPRGGVSSYEQYFGPGTRLTVT.

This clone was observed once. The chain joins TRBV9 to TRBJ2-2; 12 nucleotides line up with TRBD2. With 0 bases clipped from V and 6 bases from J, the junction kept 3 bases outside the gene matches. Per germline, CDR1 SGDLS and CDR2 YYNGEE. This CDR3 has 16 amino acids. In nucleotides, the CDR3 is TGTGCCAGCAGCGTAGAGGCTAGCGGGAGGGCCGGGGAGCTGTTTTTT. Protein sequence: CASSVEASGRAGELFF. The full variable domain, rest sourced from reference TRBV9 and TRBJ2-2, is DSGVTQTPKHLITATGQRVTLRCSPRSGDLSVYWYQQSLDQGLQFLIQYYNGEERAKGNILERFSAQQFPDLHSELNLSSLELGDSALYFCASSVEASGRAGELFFGEGSRLTVL.

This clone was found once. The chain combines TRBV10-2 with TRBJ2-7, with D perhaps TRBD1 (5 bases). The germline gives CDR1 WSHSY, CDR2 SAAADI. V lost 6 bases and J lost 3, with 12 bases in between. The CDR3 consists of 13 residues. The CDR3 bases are TGCGCCAGCAGGGACACCGAATTCTACGAGCAGTACTTC. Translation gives CASRDTEFYEQYF.

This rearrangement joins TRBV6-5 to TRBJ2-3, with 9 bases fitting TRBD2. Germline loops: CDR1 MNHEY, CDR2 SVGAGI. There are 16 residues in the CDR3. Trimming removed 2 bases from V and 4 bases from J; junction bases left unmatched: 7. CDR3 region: CASSYTRLAGSDTQYF. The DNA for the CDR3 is TGTGCCAGCAGTTACACGAGGCTAGCGGGATCAGATACGCAGTATTTT.

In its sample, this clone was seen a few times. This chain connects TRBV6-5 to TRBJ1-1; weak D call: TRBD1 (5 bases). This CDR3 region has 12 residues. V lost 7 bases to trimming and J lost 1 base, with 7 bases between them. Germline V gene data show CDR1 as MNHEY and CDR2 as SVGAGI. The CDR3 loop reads CASMQGNTEAFF. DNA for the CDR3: TGTGCCAGCATGCAGGGGAACACTGAAGCTTTCTTT.

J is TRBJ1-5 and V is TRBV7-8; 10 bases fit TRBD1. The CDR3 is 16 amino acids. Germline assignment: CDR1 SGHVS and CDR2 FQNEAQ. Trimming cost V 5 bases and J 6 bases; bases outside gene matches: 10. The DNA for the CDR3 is TGTGCCAGCAGCACGGACAGGGGGAACCTGGGTCAGCCCCAGCATTTT. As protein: CASSTDRGNLGQPQHF.

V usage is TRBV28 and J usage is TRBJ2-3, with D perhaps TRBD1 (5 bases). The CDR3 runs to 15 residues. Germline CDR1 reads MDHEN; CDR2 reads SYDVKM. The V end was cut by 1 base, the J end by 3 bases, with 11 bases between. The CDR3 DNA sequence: TGTGCCAGCAGTTTATCGCAGGGAAATACAGATACGCAGTATTTT. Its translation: CASSLSQGNTDTQYF.

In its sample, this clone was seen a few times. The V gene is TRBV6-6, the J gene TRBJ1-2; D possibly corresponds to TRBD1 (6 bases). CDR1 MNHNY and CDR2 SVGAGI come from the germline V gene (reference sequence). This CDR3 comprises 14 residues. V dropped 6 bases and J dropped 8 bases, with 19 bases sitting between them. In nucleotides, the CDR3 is TGTGCCAGCAGCATCCGGGACAATTCTTCCGGCTACACCTTC. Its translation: CASSIRDNSSGYTF.

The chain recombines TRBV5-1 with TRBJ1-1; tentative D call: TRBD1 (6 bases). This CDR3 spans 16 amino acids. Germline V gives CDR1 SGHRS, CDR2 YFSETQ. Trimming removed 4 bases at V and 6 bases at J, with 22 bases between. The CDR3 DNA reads TGCGCCAGCAGCCCGCATTCCCGGGACAATATCGCTGAAGCTTTCTTT. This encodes CASSPHSRDNIAEAFF.

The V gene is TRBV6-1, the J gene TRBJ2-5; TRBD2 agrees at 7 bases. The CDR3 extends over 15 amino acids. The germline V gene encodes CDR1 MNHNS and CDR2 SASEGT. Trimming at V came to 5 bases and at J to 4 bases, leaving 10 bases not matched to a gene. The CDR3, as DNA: TGTGCCAGCAGTCTTTTCAGCGGGGCAGGAGAGACCCAGTACTTC. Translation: CASSLFSGAGETQYF.

CDR3 sequence (DNA): TGTGCCAGCAGCTTGGCCCGAGGGGGCACCGGGGAGCTGTTTTTT. This encodes CASSLARGGTGELFF. The chain links TRBV5-4 to TRBJ2-2, with TRBD1 as a possible D gene (6 bases). Germline V lookup: CDR1 SGHNT, CDR2 YYREEE (reference sequence). This CDR3 region has 15 residues. The ends were cut back, 0 bases at V and 4 bases at J, with 10 bases in the middle.

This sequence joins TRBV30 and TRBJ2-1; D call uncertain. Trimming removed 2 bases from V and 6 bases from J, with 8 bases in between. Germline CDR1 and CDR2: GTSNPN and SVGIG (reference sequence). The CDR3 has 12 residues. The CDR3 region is CAWSLRGNEQFF. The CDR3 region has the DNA TGTGCCTGGAGTCTCCGCGGCAATGAGCAGTTCTTC.